Only a few counts were recorded for the clone carrying this TCR beta chain. No antigen is known for it. This sample was included in a study of post-analysis software for immune sequencing data. Study-level results: TRBV5-6, TRBV5-1 and TRBV20-1 were among a handful of TRBV segments more frequent in patients than controls. Relative to controls, patients with multiple sclerosis showed significantly lower normalized Chao1 diversity.

Looked up from germline, CDR1 is MNHEY and CDR2 is SVGAGI. There are 15 residues in the CDR3. The junction had 3 bases not matched to a gene; V was cut back by 5 bases and J by 0 bases. cDNA libraries for TCR beta contained unique molecular identifiers. One entry per CDR3 protein, called by TCRdb with MiXCR from the PCR reads. The profile shows 750,000 to 950,000 distinct CDR3 sequences, 53% of them singletons. This receptor was obtained from a girl aged 10-17 years with multiple sclerosis. Material: blood. The rearrangement uses TRBV6-5 and TRBJ2-2, with 7 nucleotides matching TRBD2. CDR3: CASSRTRTNTGELFF. CDR3 bases: TGTGCCAGCAGTCGGACTAGGACGAACACCGGGGAGCTGTTTTTT.